The 26 T cell receptor beta chains below come from one sample, sequenced in a study of cytomegalovirus exposure and HLA in healthy donors. The primer mix had 60 Vbeta and 13 Jbeta primers. TCRdb's table, derived via immunoSEQ multiplex PCR, lists solely in-frame clones and lacks some. The sample lists about 100,000 clones, approximately 80% occurring once. The sample consisted of PBMCs. Source of these receptors: a woman younger than 35 in good health and CMV-seropositive.

A single count supports this clone. The rearrangement links TRBV2 to TRBJ2-4; D is unresolved. Germline assignment: CDR1 SNHLY and CDR2 FYNNEI. The CDR3 is 14 residues long. V gave up 7 bases and J gave up 0 bases, with 10 bases separating them. The CDR3 bases are TGTGCCAGCAATCCGACAATAGCCAAAAACATTCAGTACTTC. Translation: CASNPTIAKNIQYF. The whole variable domain, remainder taken from reference TRBV2 and TRBJ2-4, is EPEVTQTPSHQVTQMGQEVILRCVPISNHLYFYWYRQILGQKVEFLVSFYNNEISEKSEIFDDQFSVERPDGSNFTLKIRSTKLEDSAMYFCASNPTIAKNIQYFGAGTRLSVL.

This clone appeared a single time. This chain links TRBV6-6 with TRBJ2-5; TRBD1 aligns across 7 bases. The DNA end is a closer match to TRBJ2-7, so the J assignment may be wrong. The CDR3 sequence is 16 residues long. The germline CDR1 and CDR2 sequences are MNHNY and SVGAGI (reference sequence). The CDR3 region has the DNA TGTGCCAGCAGAGGTATTACTCAGGGGGTCTCCTACGAGCAGTACTTC. It specifies CASRGITQGVSYEQYF.

The chain couples TRBV29-1 to TRBJ1-2; D uncertain. Germline-derived CDR1 and CDR2 are SQVTM and ANQGSEA. The CDR3 runs 14 residues. Trimming took 6 bases from V and 0 from J, leaving 14 bases between them. The CDR3 protein is CSVGSPDPNYGYTF. DNA for the CDR3: TGCAGCGTCGGGAGCCCGGATCCTAACTATGGCTACACCTTC.

The chain has TRBV6-1 and TRBJ2-7; D is unclear. V dropped 4 bases and J dropped 2 bases, with 9 bases sitting between them. CDR1 is MNHNS, CDR2 SASEGT, per germline. The CDR3 runs to 13 residues. CDR3 coding DNA: TGTGCCAGCAGTGGCACAGAGACCTACGAGCAGTACTTC. It yields the protein CASSGTETYEQYF.

The chain recombines TRBV6-6 with TRBJ1-5; D is unresolved. Germline V lookup: CDR1 MNHNY, CDR2 SVGAGI (reference sequence). The CDR3 loop spans 13 amino acids. V lost 7 bases and J lost 2, with 9 bases in between. Here the CDR3 DNA reads TGTGCCAGCACAGGATGGGGCAATCAGCCCCAGCATTTT. It specifies CASTGWGNQPQHF.

The genes are TRBV28 and TRBJ1-5; 7 bases match TRBD1. The V segment lost 1 base and the J segment 6 bases; nucleotides outside the gene matches: 3. Germline CDR1 is MDHEN and CDR2 is SYDVKM. This CDR3 comprises 14 residues. The CDR3 region has the DNA TGTGCCAGCAGTTTATTGACAGGGACTCAGCCCCAGCATTTT. As protein: CASSLLTGTQPQHF. The variable domain in full, completed from reference TRBV28 and TRBJ1-5, reads DVKVTQSSRYLVKRTGEKVFLECVQDMDHENMFWYRQDPGLGLRLIYFSYDVKMKEKGDIPEGYSVSREKKERFSLILESASTNQTSMYLCASSLLTGTQPQHFGDGTRLSIL.

V and J are TRBV5-1 and TRBJ2-1, with D unclear. Germline V gene lookup returns CDR1 SGHRS and CDR2 YFSETQ. The V and J ends lost 4 bases and 0 bases respectively, with 8 bases between them. This CDR3 has 14 amino acids. This CDR3 reads CASSDAYSYNEQFF. The CDR3 DNA reads as TGCGCCAGCAGCGATGCCTACTCCTACAATGAGCAGTTCTTC.

The chain links TRBV6-5 to TRBJ2-1, with D tentatively TRBD2 (5 bases). The CDR3 sequence is 14 residues long. Germline V gene sequence: CDR1 MNHEY, CDR2 SVGAGI. V shed 2 bases and J shed 10 bases, with 15 bases lying between them. In DNA, the CDR3 is TGTGCCAGCAGTTACGGATTAGCGATTCGGGAGCAGTTCTTC. It specifies CASSYGLAIREQFF.

The chain recombines TRBV30 with TRBJ1-5; D gene ambiguous. Per germline, CDR1 GTSNPN and CDR2 SVGIG (reference sequence). The CDR3 runs 13 residues. Trimming left V 3 bases short and J 1 base short, with 7 bases between. This CDR3 is CAWSPLSNQPQHF. The CDR3, as DNA: TGTGCCTGGAGCCCCCTGAGCAATCAGCCCCAGCATTTT.

The V gene is TRBV5-4, the J gene TRBJ2-7; 9 bases fit TRBD2. In germline, CDR1 is SGHNT, CDR2 YYREEE (reference sequence). V gave up 6 bases and J gave up 4 bases; unmatched junction bases: 8. This CDR3 is 14 amino acids long. The CDR3 protein is CASTAGGIDYEQYF. CDR3 DNA sequence: TGTGCCAGCACCGCGGGGGGGATTGATTACGAGCAGTACTTC.

The V and J genes are TRBV18 and TRBJ2-5; 9 bases agree with TRBD1. Unmatched junction bases numbered 3, after V lost 3 bases and J lost 4 bases. CDR3 length: 14 amino acids. Germline-derived CDR1 and CDR2 are KGHSH and LQKENI. CDR3 DNA sequence: TGTGCCAGCTCACCCTCGACAGGGGGAGAGACCCAGTACTTC. Translated: CASSPSTGGETQYF.

The V gene is TRBV6-6, the J gene TRBJ1-5; 7 bases are a match to TRBD1. The junction had 5 bases not matched to a gene; V was cut back by 6 bases and J by 3 bases. The CDR3 sequence is 14 residues long. Germline V CDR1 and CDR2: MNHNY, SVGAGI (reference sequence). The CDR3 coding sequence is TGTGCCAGCAGGAAGGGACAGTACAATCAGCCCCAGCATTTT. It yields the protein CASRKGQYNQPQHF.

The chain recombines TRBV4-1 with TRBJ2-1, with 7 bases that match TRBD2. The CDR3 loop spans 17 amino acids. The junction had 10 bases not matched to a gene; V was cut back by 5 bases and J by 0 bases. CDR1 MGHRA and CDR2 YSYEKL come from the germline V gene. Written as DNA, the CDR3 is TGCGCCAGCAGCTCTCCAACCGGCGGGAGCTCCTACAATGAGCAGTTCTTC. Translating it yields CASSSPTGGSSYNEQFF.

V gene TRBV6-1 combines with J gene TRBJ2-5, with unresolved D. Germline V CDR1 and CDR2: MNHNS, SASEGT. The germline V and J ends were trimmed by 6 bases and 1 base, with 9 bases remaining between them. This CDR3 contains 13 residues. The CDR3 bases are TGTGCCAGCAGATTCAGAACCCAAGAGACCCAGTACTTC. Residues: CASRFRTQETQYF.

This chain connects TRBV28 to TRBJ2-1; 14 nucleotides agree with TRBD2. The V gene end was trimmed by 5 bases and the J gene end by 4 bases; junction bases not matched to a gene: 4. CDR1 MDHEN and CDR2 SYDVKM come from the germline V gene. The CDR3 is made up of 16 amino acids. The chain's CDR3 is CASSGLAGGNYNEQFF. The DNA of the CDR3 is TGTGCCAGCAGTGGACTAGCGGGAGGAAATTACAATGAGCAGTTCTTC.

The count of this clone is one. This chain connects TRBV5-1 to TRBJ2-1; 8 positions match TRBD2. With 3 bases clipped from V and 3 bases from J, the junction kept 5 bases outside the gene matches. The germline gives CDR1 SGHRS, CDR2 YFSETQ. The CDR3 is made up of 15 amino acids. This CDR3 reads CASSSLAEIYNEQFF. The CDR3 nucleotides are TGCGCCAGCAGCTCACTAGCGGAAATCTACAATGAGCAGTTCTTC.

V usage is TRBV30 and J usage is TRBJ1-3; no clear D gene. Trimming removed 5 bases from V and 0 bases from J, with 11 bases in between. Looked up from germline, CDR1 is GTSNPN and CDR2 is SVGIG (reference sequence). The CDR3 runs to 14 residues. The CDR3 here is CAWGPRDSGNTIYF. CDR3 coding DNA: TGTGCCTGGGGCCCGCGGGACTCTGGAAACACCATATATTTT.

This chain connects TRBV7-9 to TRBJ2-6; D possibly corresponds to TRBD2 (7 bases). CDR1 is SEHNR, CDR2 FQNEAQ, per germline (reference sequence). The ends were cut back, 4 bases at V and 12 bases at J, with 10 bases in the middle. The CDR3 is made up of 12 amino acids. For the CDR3, the DNA is TGTGCCAGCAGCTATGGGGGGGCCGTCCTGACTTTC. As protein: CASSYGGAVLTF.

V is TRBV19 and J is TRBJ2-3; 7 bases align to TRBD1. This CDR3 has 13 amino acids. Germline CDR1 and CDR2: LNHDA and SQIVND (reference sequence). Trimming took 6 bases from V and 5 from J; bases not matched to a gene: 5. CDR3 protein: CASRRTGLDTQYF. The CDR3 DNA reads TGTGCCAGTAGACGGACAGGACTAGATACGCAGTATTTT.

This sequence joins TRBV2 and TRBJ1-1; D perhaps matches TRBD1 (6 bases). CDR3 length equals 15 residues. The germline V and J ends were trimmed by 6 bases and 2 bases, with 16 bases remaining between them. Germline CDR1 SNHLY, CDR2 FYNNEI. CDR3 DNA: TGTGCCAGCAGCGGCCGGACAGACAGAAACACTGAAGCTTTCTTT. Protein product: CASSGRTDRNTEAFF.

The chain recombines TRBV7-3 with TRBJ2-1; 9 bases line up with TRBD1. Germline CDR1 is SGHTA and CDR2 is FQGTGA. The ends lost 2 bases at V and 5 bases at J; junction bases unmatched: 1. CDR3 length: 14 residues. The CDR3 here is CASSLGTGNNEQFF. For the CDR3, the DNA is TGTGCCAGCAGCTTAGGGACAGGGAACAATGAGCAGTTCTTC. The full variable domain, completed using reference TRBV7-3 and TRBJ2-1, is GAGVSQTPSNKVTEKGKYVELRCDPISGHTALYWYRQSLGQGPEFLIYFQGTGAADDSGLPNDRFFAVRPEGSVSTLKIQRTERGDSAVYLCASSLGTGNNEQFFGPGTRLTVL.

The sample holds one count of this clone. The CDR3: CASSEGGAGNYGYTF. CDR3 in DNA: TGTGCCAGCAGTGAGGGGGGGGCCGGTAACTATGGCTACACCTTC. The V gene is TRBV2, the J gene TRBJ1-2, with a possible D match to TRBD1 (6 bases). The CDR3 has 15 residues. Germline lookup yields CDR1 SNHLY and CDR2 FYNNEI. V lost 3 bases and J lost 1, with 12 bases in between. Full variable domain (missing parts from reference TRBV2 and TRBJ1-2): EPEVTQTPSHQVTQMGQEVILRCVPISNHLYFYWYRQILGQKVEFLVSFYNNEISEKSEIFDDQFSVERPDGSNFTLKIRSTKLEDSAMYFCASSEGGAGNYGYTFGSGTRLTVV.

This clone was detected only a few times. The CDR3 nucleotides are TGTGCCAGCAGCCGACGAAACACAGGGGCATTGCTGTTTTTT. Protein: CASSRRNTGALLFF. The rearrangement joins TRBV6-5 to TRBJ1-4; 7 positions agree with TRBD1. Germline V CDR1 and CDR2: MNHEY, SVGAGI. V lost 6 bases, J lost 14 bases, and 15 bases stayed unmatched. The CDR3 has 14 residues.

This chain links TRBV30 with TRBJ2-3; no clear D. Germline CDR1 GTSNPN, CDR2 SVGIG (reference sequence). The CDR3 covers 13 residues. V lost 0 bases and J lost 4, with 8 bases in between. The CDR3 protein is CAWSVRRADTQYF. The CDR3 nucleotides are TGTGCCTGGAGTGTACGGAGAGCAGATACGCAGTATTTT.

V and J are TRBV10-3 and TRBJ1-3; 9 nucleotides agree with TRBD1. The CDR3 consists of 14 residues. CDR1 is ENHRY, CDR2 SYGVKD, per germline. Trimming cost V 6 bases and J 1 base; bases outside gene matches: 1. The DNA of the CDR3 is TGTGCCATCAGAGGGACAGGGTCTGGAAACACCATATATTTT. It yields the protein CAIRGTGSGNTIYF.

This clone appeared a few times. This chain joins TRBV5-4 and TRBJ1-2; 9 bases are shared with TRBD1. V was clipped by 2 bases and J by 5 bases; unmatched bases: 1. Germline V CDR1 and CDR2: SGHNT, YYREEE (reference sequence). The CDR3 has 13 residues. CDR3 amino acids: CASSLGTGYGYTF. The CDR3 DNA is TGTGCCAGCAGCTTAGGGACAGGGTATGGCTACACCTTC. The whole variable domain, filled in from reference TRBV5-4 and TRBJ1-2, reads ETGVTQSPTHLIKTRGQQVTLRCSSQSGHNTVSWYQQALGQGPQFIFQYYREEENGRGNFPPRFSGLQFPNYSSELNVNALELDDSALYLCASSLGTGYGYTFGSGTRLTVV.